One sample yielded the 32 T cell receptor beta chains listed below, sequenced in a study of regulatory T cells in long-lasting Graves disease. According to the study, TCR beta libraries were built with iRepertoire HTBI primers and CDR3-region Arm-PCR. TCRdb reprocessed the multiplex PCR reads via MiXCR and lists one record per CDR3 protein. The table records hundreds of thousands of distinct CDR3 sequences, under 25% of them present only once. Noted time point: persistent/refractory GD, antithyroid drugs over 5 years with positive TRAb. Preparation of the TCR library used RNA extracted from PBMCs. Sequenced material: peripheral blood mononuclear cells (PBMCs), taken when the disease was refractory, from a patient treated with antithyroid drugs. The receptors were gathered from a female donor with Graves disease.

CDR3 DNA sequence: TGCGCCAGCAGCTTGCAAGGACAGCTCTACGAGCAGTACTTC. It yields the protein CASSLQGQLYEQYF. The rearrangement uses TRBV5-1 and TRBJ2-7; perhaps TRBD1 as D (6 bases). The germline V gene encodes CDR1 SGHRS and CDR2 YFSETQ. This CDR3 contains 14 residues. With 1 base removed from V and 3 bases from J, the gap between germline ends came to 11 bases.

In regard to this clonotype: A much larger clonotype is one base distant, so this may be a read error. The rearrangement links TRBV28 to TRBJ2-7; D perhaps matches TRBD1 (6 bases). Germline V CDR1 and CDR2: MDHEN, SYDVKM. This CDR3 is 14 amino acids long. CDR3 sequence: CASSLMGQQYELYF. The CDR3 region has the DNA TGTGCCAGCAGTTTAATGGGACAACAGTACGAGCTGTACTTC.

The CDR3 DNA is TGTGCCAGCAGCCCCTGGGGGGGCAAGAACACTGAAGCTTTCTTT. It encodes CASSPWGGKNTEAFF. The chain recombines TRBV5-8 with TRBJ1-1, with TRBD1 as a possible D gene (6 bases). CDR1 and CDR2 (germline): SGHTS, YDEGEE. Trimming pared 4 bases from V and 1 base from J, leaving 14 bases between. This CDR3 is 15 amino acids long. Together with reference TRBV5-8 and TRBJ1-1, the CDR3 gives the full variable domain: EAGVTQSPTHLIKTRGQQATLRCSPISGHTSVYWYQQALGLGLQFLLWYDEGEERNRGNFPPRFSGRQFPNYSSELNVNALELEDSALYLCASSPWGGKNTEAFFGQGTRLTVV.

In this sample, this clonotype turned up many times. The CDR3 bases are TGTGCCAGCAGCCTGACCCCCGAGAAGCCCCAGCATTTT. As protein: CASSLTPEKPQHF. The V call is TRBV11-2, the J call TRBJ1-5, with unresolved D. The CDR3 runs to 13 residues. Germline lookup yields CDR1 SGHAT and CDR2 FQNNGV. V was pared by 5 bases and J by 8 bases, with 13 bases between.

This clonotype was counted ten times or more. V gene TRBV28 combines with J gene TRBJ2-7; the D call may be TRBD1 or TRBD2 (5 bases each). This CDR3 region has 14 residues. Germline V gene data show CDR1 as MDHEN and CDR2 as SYDVKM. V dropped 8 bases and J dropped 4 bases, with 18 bases sitting between them. CDR3 DNA sequence: TGTGCCAGCGGGGGATCCGGGACCAGTTACGAGCAGTACTTC. Translation gives CASGGSGTSYEQYF.

The table lists this clonotype with a few counts. Since no conserved phenylalanine or tryptophan closes the CDR3, a read error is the likely cause. The CDR3 DNA reads TGTGCCAGCAGCTTAGGACAGGGGGCGATCTCCTACGAGCAGTACTCC. As protein: CASSLGQGAISYEQYS. The genes are TRBV11-2 and TRBJ2-7; 10 positions agree with TRBD1. Germline assignment: CDR1 SGHAT and CDR2 FQNNGV. CDR3 length: 16 amino acids. V was pared by 1 base and J by 0 bases, with 3 bases of the junction left unmatched.

The sample holds a few counts of this clonotype. The chain is built from TRBV4-1 and TRBJ1-6, with TRBD1 matching over 8 bases. The V gene's germline CDR1 is MGHRA and CDR2 YSYEKL. Losses at the gene ends were 4 bases for V and 15 bases for J; bases not matched to a gene: 11. CDR3 length: 14 amino acids. The CDR3: CASSPPGQVRHLHF. The DNA for the CDR3 is TGCGCCAGCAGCCCACCGGGACAGGTTCGACACCTCCACTTT.

Ten or more counts support this clonotype. At one of its ends the junction is not consistent with the germline gene, which may arise from a read error. The chain carries TRBV7-9 and TRBJ1-2; TRBD1 matches 10 bases. CDR1 is SEHNR and CDR2 is FQNEAQ in the germline V gene (reference sequence). The CDR3 sequence is 14 residues long. This chain's CDR3 is CASSFGQGDYGYTF. The CDR3 DNA follows: TGCGCCAGCAGCTTTGGACAGGGGGACTATGGCTACACCTTC.

This clonotype was detected a few times. V usage is TRBV5-1 and J usage is TRBJ2-2, with D perhaps TRBD1 (5 bases). Germline loops: CDR1 SGHRS, CDR2 YFSETQ. This CDR3 is built from 14 residues. Trimming took off 4 bases at V and 4 bases at J, with 11 bases between the two ends. In nucleotides, the CDR3 is TGCGCCAGCAGCCCACAGGAATCCACCGGGGAGCTGTTTTTT. Translated, it gives CASSPQESTGELFF. The variable domain in full, completed from reference TRBV5-1 and TRBJ2-2, reads KAGVTQTPRYLIKTRGQQVTLSCSPISGHRSVSWYQQTPGQGLQFLFEYFSETQRNKGNFPGRFSGRQFSNSRSEMNVSTLELGDSALYLCASSPQESTGELFFGEGSRLTVL.

This clonotype occurred a few times. The CDR3 protein is CASSVAPGLRLSGANVLTF. Here the CDR3 DNA reads TGTGCCAGCAGCGTAGCCCCCGGACTCCGGCTGTCTGGGGCCAACGTCCTGACTTTC. The chain joins TRBV9 to TRBJ2-6; perhaps TRBD2 as D (5 bases). This CDR3 comprises 19 residues. Looked up from germline, CDR1 is SGDLS and CDR2 is YYNGEE. V lost 0 bases, J lost 1 base, and 17 bases lay in between.

DNA of the CDR3: TGCAGTGCTAGAGAGCTCAGGGCAGGCACTGAAGCTTTCTTT. This gives the protein CSARELRAGTEAFF. The chain is built from TRBV20-1 and TRBJ1-1; D perhaps matches TRBD1 (5 bases). CDR1 DFQATT and CDR2 SNEGSKA come from the germline V gene (reference sequence). The CDR3 totals 14 residues. The V and J ends lost 0 bases and 4 bases respectively, with 12 bases between them.

The sample holds a few counts of this clonotype. The gene calls are TRBV11-2 and TRBJ2-5; D unclear. Trimming pared 5 bases from V and 2 bases from J, leaving 9 bases between. Per the germline V gene, CDR1 is SGHAT and CDR2 is FQNNGV. The CDR3 is made up of 13 amino acids. The CDR3 DNA reads TGTGCCAGCAGCCCGACCCCTCAAGAGACCCAGTACTTC. As protein: CASSPTPQETQYF.

This clonotype was detected many times. The chain combines TRBV27 with TRBJ2-1, with TRBD1 matching 10 bases. J was trimmed by 7 bases and V by 8 bases; bases with no gene match: 8. The germline gives CDR1 MNHEY, CDR2 SMNVEV (reference sequence). The CDR3 extends over 14 amino acids. CDR3: CASGRDRGINEQFF. For the CDR3, the DNA is TGTGCCAGCGGCCGGGACAGGGGTATTAATGAGCAGTTCTTC.

This clonotype was counted many times. The chain joins TRBV11-2 to TRBJ1-4; 11 positions agree with TRBD1. The germline V gene has CDR1 SGHAT and CDR2 FQNNGV. Germline trimming cut 5 bases from V and 11 bases from J; bases unmatched to any gene: 10. This CDR3 has 15 residues. The chain's CDR3 is CASSPLDRGLGKLFF. CDR3 DNA: TGTGCCAGCAGCCCACTGGACAGGGGGCTGGGGAAACTGTTTTTT.

This clonotype was seen a single time. The chain uses TRBV7-2 and TRBJ2-1, with D maybe TRBD1 (5 bases). The CDR3 totals 14 residues. Looked up from germline, CDR1 is SGHTA and CDR2 is FQGNSA. V was shortened by 3 bases and J by 4 bases, with 10 bases between the two germline ends. The CDR3 sequence: CASSFGDRYNEQFF. The CDR3 DNA reads as TGTGCCAGCAGCTTTGGAGACAGATACAATGAGCAGTTCTTC. Full variable domain (outside the CDR3, taken from reference TRBV7-2 and TRBJ2-1): GAGVSQSPSNKVTEKGKDVELRCDPISGHTALYWYRQSLGQGLEFLIYFQGNSAPDKSGLPSDRFSAERTGGSVSTLTIQRTQQEDSAVYLCASSFGDRYNEQFFGPGTRLTVL.

This clonotype was observed at least ten times. The CDR3 reads CASSLIGGYEKLFF. CDR3 bases: TGTGCCAGCAGTTTAATCGGGGGGTACGAAAAACTGTTTTTT. The V and J genes are TRBV27 and TRBJ1-4, with TRBD1 as a possible D gene (5 bases). V shed 2 bases and J shed 8 bases, with 12 bases lying between them. Germline CDR1 is MNHEY and CDR2 is SMNVEV (reference sequence). The CDR3 extends over 14 amino acids. The entire variable domain, with the rest obtained from reference TRBV27 and TRBJ1-4, is as follows: EAQVTQNPRYLITVTGKKLTVTCSQNMNHEYMSWYRQDPGLGLRQIYYSMNVEVTDKGDVPEGYKVSRKEKRNFPLILESPSPNQTSLYFCASSLIGGYEKLFFGSGTQLSVL.

This clonotype was seen a few times. CDR3 amino acids: CASRINWSTDTQYF. The CDR3 DNA follows: TGTGCCAGCAGAATCAACTGGAGCACAGATACGCAGTATTTT. The V call is TRBV6-1, the J call TRBJ2-3; no clear D. Germline CDR1 is MNHNS and CDR2 is SASEGT. The CDR3 totals 14 residues. V was shortened by 6 bases and J by 0 bases, with 10 bases between the two germline ends.

Comment on this clonotype: This may be a read error, as it is one base from a much larger clone. The V and J genes are TRBV28 and TRBJ2-7, with 13 bases matching TRBD2. V lost 11 bases and J lost 2; bases outside the gene matches: 15. In germline, CDR1 is MDHEN, CDR2 SYDVKM. This CDR3 is 17 amino acids long. The CDR3 nucleotides read TGTGCCTGCAACCTCGGGGGACTAGCGGGATCCGCCTACGAGCAGTACTTC. The encoded protein is CACNLGGLAGSAYEQYF.

The J gene is TRBJ1-2, the V gene TRBV7-9; TRBD1 might be the D (5 bases). V lost 5 bases and J 1 base, leaving 11 bases between the germline ends. The CDR3 has 14 residues. Per germline, CDR1 SEHNR and CDR2 FQNEAQ (reference sequence). CDR3 residues: CASSVGDRNYGYTF. CDR3 in DNA: TGTGCCAGCAGCGTCGGGGACCGTAACTATGGCTACACCTTC.

The chain employs TRBV2 and TRBJ2-1, with TRBD2 identical over 12 bases. This CDR3 region has 15 residues. V was pared by 5 bases and J by 7 bases, with 6 bases of the junction left unmatched. Germline V lookup: CDR1 SNHLY, CDR2 FYNNEI. The CDR3 loop is CASSQTSGRLNEQFF. CDR3 coding DNA: TGTGCCAGCAGTCAGACTAGCGGGAGATTGAATGAGCAGTTCTTC.

This clonotype was seen repeatedly, ten times or more. The chain recombines TRBV28 with TRBJ1-5; no clear D gene. The CDR3 is 11 amino acids. Trimming shortened V by 6 bases and J by 9 bases, and 9 bases separated the two germline ends. Per the germline V gene, CDR1 is MDHEN and CDR2 is SYDVKM. For the CDR3, the DNA is TGTGCCAGCAGCCCTTCTGGGCCCCAGCATTTT. The encoded protein is CASSPSGPQHF.

This clonotype was seen more than once but under ten times. This chain uses TRBV5-1 with TRBJ2-5; D is tentatively TRBD1 or TRBD2 (5 bases each). Trimming shortened V by 2 bases and J by 2 bases, and 13 bases separated the two germline ends. Germline CDR1 reads SGHRS; CDR2 reads YFSETQ. CDR3 length: 15 amino acids. CDR3 nucleotide sequence: TGCGCCAGCAGCTTAGGGGACGGTGAACAAGAGACCCAGTACTTC. It is translated as CASSLGDGEQETQYF.

The rearrangement links TRBV9 to TRBJ1-2; a possible D gene is TRBD1 (5 bases). Looked up from germline, CDR1 is SGDLS and CDR2 is YYNGEE. Trimming shortened V by 3 bases and J by 4 bases, and 16 bases separated the two germline ends. CDR3 length: 15 amino acids. CDR3 amino acids: CASSEGPGGSYGYTF. DNA of the CDR3: TGTGCCAGCAGCGAGGGCCCGGGGGGTAGCTATGGCTACACCTTC.

This clonotype was seen once. CDR3 nucleotides: TGTGCCAGCAGCCGCCGACTAGCGGGGTGGCAAGAGACCCAGTACTTC. It encodes CASSRRLAGWQETQYF. This chain uses TRBV14 with TRBJ2-5, with 11 nucleotides matching TRBD2. CDR1 is SGHDN and CDR2 is FVKESK in the germline V gene. J was trimmed by 2 bases and V by 4 bases; bases with no gene match: 6. CDR3 length equals 16 residues.

In regard to this clonotype: A far larger clone is only one base removed, so a read error is likely. The gene calls are TRBV7-3 and TRBJ1-1; no clear D gene. Looked up from germline, CDR1 is SGHTA and CDR2 is FQGTGA. The V and J ends lost 2 bases and 0 bases respectively, with 4 bases between them. This CDR3 comprises 13 residues. The CDR3 region is CASSLWVNTEAFF. The CDR3 DNA reads TGTGCCAGCAGCTTATGGGTGAACACTGAAGCTTTCTTT.

V is TRBV6-4 and J is TRBJ2-3; the D is unclear. V was trimmed by 3 bases and J by 5 bases, leaving 21 bases between them. There are 17 residues in the CDR3. The germline gives CDR1 MRHNA, CDR2 SNTAGT. CDR3 coding DNA: TGTGCCAGCAGTGAAAACTTTTGGCGGACCCGCGAAGATACGCAGTATTTT. Translated, it gives CASSENFWRTREDTQYF.

This clonotype was counted many times. V usage is TRBV7-8 and J usage is TRBJ2-4, with 10 bases matching TRBD1. Germline V gene sequence: CDR1 SGHVS, CDR2 FQNEAQ. Unmatched junction bases numbered 9, after V lost 5 bases and J lost 8 bases. The CDR3 loop spans 15 amino acids. The CDR3 nucleotides are TGTGCCAGCAGCCTGGACAGGGGGTTTAAAGACATTCAGTACTTC. It codes for CASSLDRGFKDIQYF. The variable domain in full, completed from reference TRBV7-8 and TRBJ2-4, reads GAGVSQSPRYKVAKRGQDVALRCDPISGHVSLFWYQQALGQGPEFLTYFQNEAQLDKSGLPSDRFFAERPEGSVSTLKIQRTQQEDSAVYLCASSLDRGFKDIQYFGAGTRLSVL.

The sample holds many counts of this clonotype. The rearrangement links TRBV28 to TRBJ1-2; possibly TRBD1 for D (5 bases). The CDR3 is 17 amino acids. The ends were cut back, 4 bases at V and 2 bases at J, with 20 bases in the middle. Germline values: CDR1 MDHEN, CDR2 SYDVKM. CDR3 DNA sequence: TGTGCCAGCAGTTCATACCGCTCCCGGGGCATAAACTATGGCTACACCTTC. This sequence encodes CASSSYRSRGINYGYTF.

With regard to this clonotype: A clone one base away is much larger, so this may be a read error. The chain has TRBV28 and TRBJ2-7; possibly TRBD1 for D (5 bases). Germline V CDR1 and CDR2: MDHEN, SYDVKM. CDR3 length equals 14 residues. The V end lost 6 bases, the J end lost 9 bases, and 21 bases lay between the germline ends. The CDR3 sequence is CASRLSGSYDVQYF. CDR3 bases: TGTGCCAGCAGGCTGTCAGGGTCTTATGACGTGCAGTACTTC.

This clonotype was seen at least ten times. V and J are TRBV2 and TRBJ2-4; 10 bases map to TRBD2. The J segment lost 4 bases and the V segment lost 3 bases, leaving 6 bases of the junction unmatched. Germline lookup yields CDR1 SNHLY and CDR2 FYNNEI. This CDR3 is built from 16 residues. The DNA of the CDR3 is TGTGCCAGCAGTGACAGAACTAGCGGGGAGAAAAACATTCAGTACTTC. Translation gives CASSDRTSGEKNIQYF.

This clonotype was detected only a few times. This sequence joins TRBV28 and TRBJ2-7; 7 positions agree with TRBD1. This CDR3 is 15 amino acids long. The V gene end was trimmed by 3 bases and the J gene end by 10 bases; junction bases not matched to a gene: 15. The V gene's germline CDR1 is MDHEN and CDR2 SYDVKM. DNA for the CDR3: TGTGCCAGCAGTTTGAGCCGTGACAGGGATGCCAAACAGTACTTC. Encoded protein: CASSLSRDRDAKQYF. The full variable domain, in which reference TRBV28 and TRBJ2-7 provide the parts outside the CDR3, is DVKVTQSSRYLVKRTGEKVFLECVQDMDHENMFWYRQDPGLGLRLIYFSYDVKMKEKGDIPEGYSVSREKKERFSLILESASTNQTSMYLCASSLSRDRDAKQYFGPGTRLTVT.

This clonotype was seen more than once but under ten times. The V and J genes are TRBV4-1 and TRBJ2-7, with 7 positions matching TRBD2. CDR1 is MGHRA, CDR2 YSYEKL, per germline. Trimming cost V 4 bases and J 7 bases; bases outside gene matches: 7. CDR3 size: 13 residues. Written as DNA, the CDR3 is TGCGCCAGCAGCCCCGATGGAGCGGGGGAGCAGTACTTC. It translates to CASSPDGAGEQYF.